A single sample is the source of the 28 T cell receptor beta chains below, sequenced in a study of OX40 agonist ivuxolimab in advanced cancers. Profiled with immunoSEQ multiplex PCR; TCRdb holds only in-frame clones, not every one. The sample consists of tens of thousands of clones, less than 85% of them appearing once. The sample was CD4+ or CD8+ T cells sorted from blood, taken in a trial of the OX40 agonist ivuxolimab. The source is an adult with an advanced solid tumor such as melanoma, head and neck, liver or kidney cancer.

The chain joins TRBV6-5 to TRBJ2-2, with D maybe TRBD1 (6 bases). Between the trimmed V and J ends, which lost 6 bases and 4 bases, there was a span of 9 bases. Looked up from germline, CDR1 is MNHEY and CDR2 is SVGAGI. The CDR3 consists of 13 residues. The CDR3 sequence: CASRRGGTGELFF. CDR3 coding DNA: TGTGCCAGCAGAAGAGGGGGCACCGGGGAGCTGTTTTTT.

This chain links TRBV4-1 with TRBJ1-3; 7 bases agree with TRBD1. The junction had 5 bases not matched to a gene; V was cut back by 1 base and J by 2 bases. Per germline, CDR1 MGHRA and CDR2 YSYEKL. CDR3 length equals 16 residues. CDR3 loop: CASSQGQGAAGNTIYF. The CDR3 region has the DNA TGCGCCAGCAGCCAAGGACAGGGAGCAGCTGGAAACACCATATATTTT.

V usage is TRBV5-4 and J usage is TRBJ1-2; 7 positions match TRBD1. The V gene end was trimmed by 1 base and the J gene end by 3 bases; junction bases not matched to a gene: 3. The CDR3 consists of 14 residues. Germline V lookup: CDR1 SGHNT, CDR2 YYREEE (reference sequence). The CDR3 loop is CASSLRDRHYGYTF. CDR3 bases: TGTGCCAGCAGCTTGAGGGACAGACACTATGGCTACACCTTC.

V gene TRBV10-3 combines with J gene TRBJ1-4; TRBD1 is a possible D gene (6 bases). The V and J ends lost 0 bases and 4 bases respectively, with 9 bases between them. Germline V gene data show CDR1 as ENHRY and CDR2 as SYGVKD. The CDR3 extends over 15 amino acids. CDR3 loop: CAISESNRVNEKLFF. As DNA, the CDR3 is TGTGCCATCAGTGAGTCGAACAGGGTTAATGAAAAACTGTTTTTT.

The chain carries TRBV30 and TRBJ1-3; D might be TRBD1 (5 bases). Germline V gives CDR1 GTSNPN, CDR2 SVGIG (reference sequence). The CDR3 is 14 amino acids. V lost 5 bases, J lost 4 bases, and 15 bases lay in between. The CDR3 bases are TGTGCCTGGGGGGGTGGTATCACCGGAAACACCATATATTTT. Its protein is CAWGGGITGNTIYF.

The genes are TRBV18 and TRBJ2-5; no definite D call. The J call is doubtful: the DNA matches TRBJ2-7 better. CDR1 KGHSH and CDR2 LQKENI come from the germline V gene. The CDR3 extends over 13 amino acids. Here the CDR3 reads CASSPGLNYEQYF. CDR3 sequence (DNA): TGTGCCAGCTCACCAGGGCTCAATTACGAGCAGTACTTC.

Written as DNA, the CDR3 is TGTGCCAGCAGTGGAACCGGGTTAGCGGGTGAAGCTTTCTTT. The encoded protein is CASSGTGLAGEAFF. The chain links TRBV2 to TRBJ1-1; D not certain. Germline CDR1 SNHLY, CDR2 FYNNEI. V was trimmed by 4 bases and J by 7 bases, leaving 16 bases between them. The CDR3 is 14 residues long. Supplemented by reference TRBV2 and TRBJ1-1, the full variable domain reads EPEVTQTPSHQVTQMGQEVILRCVPISNHLYFYWYRQILGQKVEFLVSFYNNEISEKSEIFDDQFSVERPDGSNFTLKIRSTKLEDSAMYFCASSGTGLAGEAFFGQGTRLTVV.

Here the CDR3 reads CASSGLAGVGAGELFF. In nucleotides, the CDR3 is TGTGCCAGTAGTGGACTAGCGGGAGTAGGGGCCGGGGAGCTGTTTTTT. The chain carries TRBV19 and TRBJ2-2; 13 bases map to TRBD2. Unmatched junction bases numbered 6, after V lost 5 bases and J lost 6 bases. Per the germline V gene, CDR1 is LNHDA and CDR2 is SQIVND (reference sequence). The CDR3 is 16 amino acids.

The chain has TRBV7-2 and TRBJ2-1, with D perhaps matching TRBD1 (6 bases). Trimming stripped 6 bases from V and 4 bases from J, with 10 bases between. The CDR3 runs 13 residues. Germline assignment: CDR1 SGHTA and CDR2 FQGNSA. As DNA, the CDR3 is TGTGCCAGCAGTCAGGGGACGTACAATGAGCAGTTCTTC. Translated: CASSQGTYNEQFF. Full variable domain (missing parts from reference TRBV7-2 and TRBJ2-1): GAGVSQSPSNKVTEKGKDVELRCDPISGHTALYWYRQSLGQGLEFLIYFQGNSAPDKSGLPSDRFSAERTGGSVSTLTIQRTQQEDSAVYLCASSQGTYNEQFFGPGTRLTVL.

V and J are TRBV15 and TRBJ2-3, with 12 bases matching TRBD2. CDR3 size: 16 residues. CDR1 LNHNV and CDR2 YYDKDF come from the germline V gene (reference sequence). J was trimmed by 2 bases and V by 5 bases; bases with no gene match: 5. The chain's CDR3 is CATSFRLAGATDTQYF. The CDR3 nucleotides are TGTGCCACCAGCTTCCGACTAGCGGGGGCCACAGATACGCAGTATTTT.

In DNA form, the CDR3 reads TGTGCCTGGAGTGTGGGAGGGTCGGGGTATAATCAGCCCCAGCATTTT. This sequence encodes CAWSVGGSGYNQPQHF. The J gene is TRBJ1-5, the V gene TRBV30, with D hard to call. The CDR3 spans 16 residues. Germline assignment: CDR1 GTSNPN and CDR2 SVGIG (reference sequence). V was shortened by 0 bases and J by 4 bases, with 16 bases between the two germline ends.

The rearrangement joins TRBV6-5 to TRBJ2-7; D not certain. Germline V gene sequence: CDR1 MNHEY, CDR2 SVGAGI. This CDR3 has 14 amino acids. Trimming left V 7 bases short and J 1 base short, with 14 bases between. The CDR3 nucleotides read TGTGCCAGCAAGACGACCTATAGTTCCTACGAGCAGTACTTC. Its protein is CASKTTYSSYEQYF.

V and J are TRBV4-3 and TRBJ2-6; 10 bases fit TRBD1. Trimming cost V 0 bases and J 1 base; bases outside gene matches: 3. The CDR3 is 18 amino acids. Per germline, CDR1 LGHNA and CDR2 YSLEER. The CDR3 DNA follows: TGCGCCAGCAGCCAAGAAGAGGACAGGGGGTCTGGGGCCAACGTCCTGACTTTC. It specifies CASSQEEDRGSGANVLTF.

The V and J genes are TRBV19 and TRBJ2-7; D not resolved. Germline loops: CDR1 LNHDA, CDR2 SQIVND (reference sequence). V was trimmed by 3 bases and J by 6 bases, leaving 15 bases between them. The CDR3 is 14 residues long. The CDR3 sequence: CASSIGSAWGEQYF. Here the CDR3 DNA reads TGTGCCAGTAGTATCGGGTCGGCCTGGGGCGAGCAGTACTTC.

The chain carries TRBV19 and TRBJ1-2; D is undetermined. Germline V lookup: CDR1 LNHDA, CDR2 SQIVND (reference sequence). V lost 2 bases to trimming and J lost 4 bases, with 8 bases between them. The CDR3 covers 13 residues. The CDR3, as DNA: TGTGCCAGTAGTATACGCTCATTCTATGGCTACACCTTC. Protein sequence: CASSIRSFYGYTF. Full variable domain (rest looked up from reference TRBV19 and TRBJ1-2): DGGITQSPKYLFRKEGQNVTLSCEQNLNHDAMYWYRQDPGQGLRLIYYSQIVNDFQKGDIAEGYSVSREKKESFPLTVTSAQKNPTAFYLCASSIRSFYGYTFGSGTRLTVV.

This rearrangement joins TRBV9 to TRBJ2-2; TRBD2 is a possible D gene (5 bases). Trimming cost V 0 bases and J 5 bases, with 11 bases left between them. This CDR3 is built from 15 residues. The germline V gene has CDR1 SGDLS and CDR2 YYNGEE. CDR3 in amino acids: CASSVEASFTGELFF. As DNA, the CDR3 is TGTGCCAGCAGCGTAGAGGCTAGCTTTACCGGGGAGCTGTTTTTT.

The chain links TRBV7-8 to TRBJ1-5; unclear D gene. Trimming cost V 0 bases and J 1 base, with 7 bases left between them. The CDR3 is made up of 15 amino acids. Looked up from germline, CDR1 is SGHVS and CDR2 is FQNEAQ. CDR3 DNA sequence: TGTGCCAGCAGCTTAGCGGTGCACAGCAATCAGCCCCAGCATTTT. This gives the protein CASSLAVHSNQPQHF.

The chain links TRBV7-2 to TRBJ1-1; D not certain. This CDR3 spans 14 amino acids. CDR1 and CDR2 from the germline V gene are SGHTA and FQGNSA. The V gene lost 6 bases and the J gene lost 1 base, with 12 bases spanning the gap. The CDR3 is CASRESAPNTEAFF. Here the CDR3 DNA reads TGTGCCAGCAGGGAATCCGCGCCGAACACTGAAGCTTTCTTT.

The chain carries TRBV2 and TRBJ1-1; 7 nucleotides match TRBD1. With V trimmed by 6 bases and J by 1 base, 5 bases remained unmatched. The CDR3 contains 14 residues. The germline gives CDR1 SNHLY, CDR2 FYNNEI. This chain's CDR3 is CASRTDRPNTEAFF. In DNA, the CDR3 is TGTGCCAGCAGGACGGACAGGCCGAACACTGAAGCTTTCTTT.

This clone was found once. V gene TRBV11-3 combines with J gene TRBJ1-2, with D tentatively TRBD1 (6 bases). The CDR3 is made up of 15 amino acids. The germline gives CDR1 SGHNT, CDR2 YENEEA. V was trimmed by 2 bases and J by 0 bases, leaving 10 bases between them. The CDR3 region has the DNA TGTGCCAGCAGCTTATCGGACAGACCTAACTATGGCTACACCTTC. It translates to CASSLSDRPNYGYTF.

The genes are TRBV5-1 and TRBJ2-2; a possible D gene is TRBD1 (6 bases). The germline V and J ends were trimmed by 4 bases and 1 base, with 11 bases remaining between them. Germline CDR1 SGHRS, CDR2 YFSETQ. This CDR3 has 15 residues. CDR3 sequence (DNA): TGCGCCAGCAGCCCCGGGACACAGAACACCGGGGAGCTGTTTTTT. This gives the protein CASSPGTQNTGELFF. The full variable domain, with the rest looked up from reference TRBV5-1 and TRBJ2-2, is KAGVTQTPRYLIKTRGQQVTLSCSPISGHRSVSWYQQTPGQGLQFLFEYFSETQRNKGNFPGRFSGRQFSNSRSEMNVSTLELGDSALYLCASSPGTQNTGELFFGEGSRLTVL.

CDR3: CAISDTTSGSGYEQYF. The CDR3 bases are TGTGCCATCAGTGACACTACTAGCGGGAGTGGATACGAGCAGTACTTC. The chain uses TRBV10-3 and TRBJ2-7, with TRBD2 matching 11 bases. This CDR3 comprises 16 residues. The germline CDR1 and CDR2 sequences are ENHRY and SYGVKD. Trimming took 3 bases from V and 4 from J; bases not matched to a gene: 8.

The table lists this clone with a few counts. The genes are TRBV10-3 and TRBJ2-5; D may correspond to TRBD1 or TRBD2 (5 bases each). The CDR3 is 12 amino acids. Germline CDR1 is ENHRY and CDR2 is SYGVKD. V was trimmed by 4 bases and J by 5 bases, leaving 8 bases between them. The CDR3 DNA follows: TGTGCCATCAGTGCAGGGACGGAGACCCAGTACTTC. It encodes CAISAGTETQYF.

V is TRBV7-9 and J is TRBJ2-3; 10 bases align to TRBD1. The J segment lost 10 bases and the V segment lost 0 bases, leaving 19 bases of the junction unmatched. In germline, CDR1 is SEHNR, CDR2 FQNEAQ (reference sequence). CDR3 length equals 19 residues. Written as DNA, the CDR3 is TGTGCCAGCAGCTTAGCGCGCCTATCCGGGACAGGGGCCTCCGGGCCGCAGTATTTT. The encoded protein is CASSLARLSGTGASGPQYF.

This clone was recorded once. CDR3 residues: CASSLGTTGGLEQFF. In nucleotides, the CDR3 is TGCGCCAGCAGCTTGGGAACTACAGGGGGCCTTGAGCAGTTCTTC. The chain employs TRBV5-1 and TRBJ2-1; 9 bases line up with TRBD1. The CDR3 runs to 15 residues. Looked up from germline, CDR1 is SGHRS and CDR2 is YFSETQ. The J segment lost 9 bases and the V segment lost 0 bases, leaving 7 bases of the junction unmatched.

The chain links TRBV19 to TRBJ1-1, with no clear D. Germline V gives CDR1 LNHDA, CDR2 SQIVND (reference sequence). This CDR3 is built from 15 residues. V gave up 5 bases and J gave up 2 bases, with 15 bases separating them. CDR3 in amino acids: CASSLRTETNTEAFF. In DNA, the CDR3 is TGTGCCAGTAGTCTCCGGACGGAAACTAACACTGAAGCTTTCTTT.

V gene TRBV2 combines with J gene TRBJ1-5, with TRBD1 as a possible D gene (6 bases). The CDR3 has 14 amino acids. The V gene lost 6 bases and the J gene lost 5 bases, with 14 bases spanning the gap. Germline assignment: CDR1 SNHLY and CDR2 FYNNEI. Written as DNA, the CDR3 is TGTGCCAGCAGCGAGGGGCAGGGGCATCAGCCCCAGCATTTT. Translated: CASSEGQGHQPQHF.

This chain joins TRBV20-1 and TRBJ1-1; the D is unclear. Trimming cost V 3 bases and J 0 bases, with 2 bases left between them. This CDR3 comprises 11 residues. Germline V gene data show CDR1 as DFQATT and CDR2 as SNEGSKA (reference sequence). CDR3 protein: CSASMNTEAFF. CDR3 DNA sequence: TGCAGTGCTAGTATGAACACTGAAGCTTTCTTT.